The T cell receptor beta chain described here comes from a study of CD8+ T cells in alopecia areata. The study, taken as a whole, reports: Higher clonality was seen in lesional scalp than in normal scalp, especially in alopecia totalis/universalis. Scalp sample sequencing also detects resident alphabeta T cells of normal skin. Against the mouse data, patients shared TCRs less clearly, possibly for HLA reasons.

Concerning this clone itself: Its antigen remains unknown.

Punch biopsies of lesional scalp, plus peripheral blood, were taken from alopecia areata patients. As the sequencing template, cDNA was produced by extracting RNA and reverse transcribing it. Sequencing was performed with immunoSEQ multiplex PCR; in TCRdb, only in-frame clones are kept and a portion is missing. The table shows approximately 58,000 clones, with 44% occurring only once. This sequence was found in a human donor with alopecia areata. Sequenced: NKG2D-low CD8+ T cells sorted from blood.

The CDR3 DNA reads TGTGCCGGGTCCCAACAGGCCTCCTACGAGCAGTACTTC. Its translation is CAGSQQASYEQYF. V usage is TRBV7-9 and J usage is TRBJ2-7; weak D call: TRBD1 (5 bases). This CDR3 is built from 13 residues. The V gene lost 11 bases and the J gene lost 0 bases, with 14 bases spanning the gap. CDR1 is SEHNR and CDR2 is FQNEAQ in the germline V gene (reference sequence).